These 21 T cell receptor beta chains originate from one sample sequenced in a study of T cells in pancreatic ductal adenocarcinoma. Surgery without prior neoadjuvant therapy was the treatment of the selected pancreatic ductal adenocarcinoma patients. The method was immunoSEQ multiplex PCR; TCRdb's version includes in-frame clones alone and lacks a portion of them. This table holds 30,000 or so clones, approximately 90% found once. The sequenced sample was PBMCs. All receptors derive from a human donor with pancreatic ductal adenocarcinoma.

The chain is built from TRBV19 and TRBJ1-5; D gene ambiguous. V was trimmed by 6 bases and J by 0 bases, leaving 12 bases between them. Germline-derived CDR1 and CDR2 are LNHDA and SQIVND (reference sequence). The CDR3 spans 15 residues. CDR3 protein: CASSSAGYSNQPQHF. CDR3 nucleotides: TGTGCCAGTAGCTCGGCAGGTTATAGCAATCAGCCCCAGCATTTT.

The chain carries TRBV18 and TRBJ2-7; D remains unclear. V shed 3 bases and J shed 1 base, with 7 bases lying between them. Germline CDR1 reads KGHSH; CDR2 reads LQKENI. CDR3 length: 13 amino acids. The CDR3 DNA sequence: TGTGCCAGCTCACCGCCCATGTCCTACGAGCAGTACTTC. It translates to CASSPPMSYEQYF.

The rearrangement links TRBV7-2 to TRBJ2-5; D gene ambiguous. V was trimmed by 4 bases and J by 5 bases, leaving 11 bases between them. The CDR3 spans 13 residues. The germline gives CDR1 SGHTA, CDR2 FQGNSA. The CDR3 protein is CASSSTPAETQYF. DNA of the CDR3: TGTGCCAGCAGCTCGACTCCGGCGGAGACCCAGTACTTC.

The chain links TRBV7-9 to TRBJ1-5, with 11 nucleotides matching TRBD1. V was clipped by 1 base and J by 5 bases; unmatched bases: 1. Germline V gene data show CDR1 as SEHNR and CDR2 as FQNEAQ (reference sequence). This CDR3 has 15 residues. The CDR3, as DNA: TGTGCCAGCAGCTTAGGGACAGGGGGCTATCAGCCCCAGCATTTT. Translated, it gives CASSLGTGGYQPQHF.

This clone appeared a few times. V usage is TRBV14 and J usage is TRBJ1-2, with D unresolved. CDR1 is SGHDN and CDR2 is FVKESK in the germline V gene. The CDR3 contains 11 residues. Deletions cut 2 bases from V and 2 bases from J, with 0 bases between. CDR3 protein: CASSQNYGYTF. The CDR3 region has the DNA TGTGCCAGCAGCCAAAACTATGGCTACACCTTC.

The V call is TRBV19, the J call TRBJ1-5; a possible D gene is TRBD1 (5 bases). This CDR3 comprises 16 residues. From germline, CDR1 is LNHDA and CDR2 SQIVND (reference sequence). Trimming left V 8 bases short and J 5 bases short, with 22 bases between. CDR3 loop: CASLGRGPEYDQPQHF. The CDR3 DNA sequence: TGTGCCAGTTTGGGCCGGGGCCCCGAATACGATCAGCCCCAGCATTTT.

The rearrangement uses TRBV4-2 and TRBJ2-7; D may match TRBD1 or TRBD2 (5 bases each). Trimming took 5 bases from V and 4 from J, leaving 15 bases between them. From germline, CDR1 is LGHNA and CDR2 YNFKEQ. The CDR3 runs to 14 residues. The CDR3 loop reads CASSFPGSRYEQYF. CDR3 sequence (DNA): TGTGCCAGCAGCTTCCCAGGGAGTCGGTACGAGCAGTACTTC.

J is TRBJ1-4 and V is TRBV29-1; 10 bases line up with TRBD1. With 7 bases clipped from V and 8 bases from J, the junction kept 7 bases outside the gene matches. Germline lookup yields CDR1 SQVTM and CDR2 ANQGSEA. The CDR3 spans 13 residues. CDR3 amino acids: CSGGTGVYEKLFF. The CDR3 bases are TGCAGCGGCGGGACAGGGGTATACGAAAAACTGTTTTTT.

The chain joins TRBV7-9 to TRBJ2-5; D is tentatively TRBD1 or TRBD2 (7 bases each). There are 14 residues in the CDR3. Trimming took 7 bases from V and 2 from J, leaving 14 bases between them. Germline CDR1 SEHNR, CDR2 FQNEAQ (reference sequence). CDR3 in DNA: TGTGCCAGCATCCCAGGGGGGGGGCAAGAGACCCAGTACTTC. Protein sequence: CASIPGGGQETQYF.

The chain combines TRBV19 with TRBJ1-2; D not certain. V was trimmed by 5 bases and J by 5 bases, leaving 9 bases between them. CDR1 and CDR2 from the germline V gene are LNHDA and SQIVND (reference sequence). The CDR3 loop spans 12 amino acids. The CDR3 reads CASSPGRYGYTF. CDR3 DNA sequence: TGTGCCAGTAGTCCCGGACGTTATGGCTACACCTTC.

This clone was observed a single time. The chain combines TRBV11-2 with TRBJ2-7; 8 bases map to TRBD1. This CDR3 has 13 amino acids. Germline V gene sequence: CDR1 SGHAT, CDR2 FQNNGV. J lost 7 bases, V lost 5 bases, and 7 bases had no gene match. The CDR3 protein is CASSQDRDGEQYF. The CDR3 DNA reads TGTGCCAGCAGCCAGGACAGGGACGGAGAGCAGTACTTC. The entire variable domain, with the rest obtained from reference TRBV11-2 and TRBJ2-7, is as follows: EAGVAQSPRYKIIEKRQSVAFWCNPISGHATLYWYQQILGQGPKLLIQFQNNGVVDDSQLPKDRFSAERLKGVDSTLKIQPAKLEDSAVYLCASSQDRDGEQYFGPGTRLTVT.

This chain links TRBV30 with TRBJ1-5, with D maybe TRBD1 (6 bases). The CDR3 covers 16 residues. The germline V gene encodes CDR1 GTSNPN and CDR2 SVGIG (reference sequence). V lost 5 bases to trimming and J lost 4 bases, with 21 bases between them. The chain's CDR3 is CAWSKGPQGGNQPQHF. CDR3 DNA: TGTGCCTGGTCAAAGGGCCCACAGGGAGGTAATCAGCCCCAGCATTTT.

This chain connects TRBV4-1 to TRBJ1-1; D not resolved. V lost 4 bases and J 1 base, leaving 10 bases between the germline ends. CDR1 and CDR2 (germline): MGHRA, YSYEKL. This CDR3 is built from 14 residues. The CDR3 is CASSPQAQNTEAFF. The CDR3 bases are TGCGCCAGCAGCCCCCAGGCCCAGAACACTGAAGCTTTCTTT.

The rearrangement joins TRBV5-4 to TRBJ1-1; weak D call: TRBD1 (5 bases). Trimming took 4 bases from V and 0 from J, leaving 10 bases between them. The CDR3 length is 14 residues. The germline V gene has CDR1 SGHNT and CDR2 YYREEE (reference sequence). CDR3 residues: CASSLRGVNTEAFF. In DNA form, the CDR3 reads TGTGCCAGCAGCCTGAGGGGAGTGAACACTGAAGCTTTCTTT.

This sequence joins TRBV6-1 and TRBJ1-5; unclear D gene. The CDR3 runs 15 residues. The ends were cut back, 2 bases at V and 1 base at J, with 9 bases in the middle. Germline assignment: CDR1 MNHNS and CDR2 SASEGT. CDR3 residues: CASSEWVGSNQPQHF. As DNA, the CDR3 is TGTGCCAGCAGTGAATGGGTCGGCAGCAATCAGCCCCAGCATTTT.

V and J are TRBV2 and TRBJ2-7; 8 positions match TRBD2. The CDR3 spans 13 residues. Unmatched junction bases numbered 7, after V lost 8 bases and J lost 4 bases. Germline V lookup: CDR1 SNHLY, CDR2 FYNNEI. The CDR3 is CASSRTSRYEQYF. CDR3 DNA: TGTGCCAGCTCAAGGACTAGCCGGTACGAGCAGTACTTC.

The CDR3 DNA sequence: TGTGCCAGCAGCGGCACAGGGGTCCCCGGGGAGCTGTTTTTT. Its protein product is CASSGTGVPGELFF. The J gene is TRBJ2-2, the V gene TRBV7-9, with TRBD1 matching over 7 bases. Germline V gene lookup returns CDR1 SEHNR and CDR2 FQNEAQ (reference sequence). CDR3 size: 14 residues. V was pared by 5 bases and J by 6 bases, with 6 bases of the junction left unmatched.

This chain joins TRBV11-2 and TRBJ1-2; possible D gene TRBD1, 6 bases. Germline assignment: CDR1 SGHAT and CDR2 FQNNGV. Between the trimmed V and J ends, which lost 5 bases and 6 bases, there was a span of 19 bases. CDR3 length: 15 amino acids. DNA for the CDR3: TGTGCCAGCAGCCCCCTAGGGGGGCTCTGGCATGGCTACACCTTC. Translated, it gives CASSPLGGLWHGYTF.

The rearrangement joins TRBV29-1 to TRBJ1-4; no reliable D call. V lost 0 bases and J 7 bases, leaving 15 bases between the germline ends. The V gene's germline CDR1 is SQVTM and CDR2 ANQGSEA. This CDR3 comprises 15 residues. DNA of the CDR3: TGCAGCGTTGAAGATCTGGGGAGGGCCGGTGAAAAACTGTTTTTT. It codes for CSVEDLGRAGEKLFF.

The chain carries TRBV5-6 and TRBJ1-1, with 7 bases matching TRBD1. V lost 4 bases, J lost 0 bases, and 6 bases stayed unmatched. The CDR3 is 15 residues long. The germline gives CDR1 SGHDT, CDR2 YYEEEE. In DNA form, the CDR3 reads TGTGCCAGCAGCCACAGGGGACCTATGAACACTGAAGCTTTCTTT. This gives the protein CASSHRGPMNTEAFF.

The CDR3, as DNA: TGTGCCAGCAGCCTTTCGGGGGGCAATCAGCCCCAGCATTTT. Residues: CASSLSGGNQPQHF. The chain has TRBV7-6 and TRBJ1-5; the D gene is possibly TRBD1 (5 bases). The germline V gene encodes CDR1 SGHVS and CDR2 FNYEAQ. The V end was cut by 5 bases, the J end by 2 bases, with 10 bases between. The CDR3 loop spans 14 amino acids.